Listed below are T cell receptor beta chains from one sample, sequenced in a study of blood T cell repertoires in COVID-19. The method was immunoSEQ multiplex PCR; TCRdb's version includes in-frame clones alone and lacks a portion of them. Seen here are roughly 250,000 clones, around nine tenths observed once, and the top ten hold approximately 1.7%. Input material: PBMCs or T cells enriched from blood (not recorded which). Source of these receptors: a woman in her forties or fifties who had recovered from COVID-19. Both conserved end residues are part of each CDR3. Each record gives: CDR3 length, D gene, J gene, V gene, clone size, CDR3 DNA, CDR3 protein. D genes are given only for firm matches. Expanded clones are given a class, and other clones once, few, many or no size at all.

>12|NA|TRBJ1-2|TRBV12-3/TRBV12-4|NA
TGTGCCAGCAGTTTCCAGGCGTATGGCTACACCTTC
CASSFQAYGYTF
>14|NA|TRBJ1-1|TRBV7-3|NA
TGTGCCAGCAGCTTGGCCTCCTCCTTCACTGAAGCTTTCTTT
CASSLASSFTEAFF
>11|TRBD2|TRBJ2-1|TRBV27|NA
TGTGCCAGCAGTCTGAGCGGGGATCATTTCTTC
CASSLSGDHFF
>15|TRBD1|TRBJ2-2|TRBV28|NA
TGTGCCAGTCTCCGGGACAGAACCTCCACCGGGGAGCTGTTTTTT
CASLRDRTSTGELFF
>13|NA|TRBJ1-2|TRBV10-3|NA
TGTGCCATCAGCGGGGTCGGCGGATATGGCTACACCTTC
CAISGVGGYGYTF
>18|TRBD2|TRBJ2-3|TRBV13|NA
TGTGCCAGCAGCCCCCAACTAACTAGCGGGAGTACTCCAGATACGCAGTATTTT
CASSPQLTSGSTPDTQYF
>11|NA|TRBJ2-5|TRBV29-1|NA
TGCAGCGTTCTGGTCGGAGAGACCCAGTACTTC
CSVLVGETQYF
>12|NA|TRBJ1-1|TRBV18|NA
TGTGCCAGCTCCCTCGGGGACACTGAAGCTTTCTTT
CASSLGDTEAFF
>14|NA|TRBJ2-4|TRBV2|NA
TGTGCCAGCAGTGAGAGGAGTTTGGGTAACATTCAGTACTTC
CASSERSLGNIQYF
>12|NA|TRBJ2-7|TRBV2|NA
TGTGCCAGCAGTGTACAGGATTACGAGCAGTACTTC
CASSVQDYEQYF
>16|TRBD1|TRBJ1-2|TRBV27|NA
TGTGCCAGCAGTTTAAGGTCCTGGACAGGGGAGGATGGCTACACCTTC
CASSLRSWTGEDGYTF
>15|NA|TRBJ1-5|TRBV7-2|NA
TGTGCCAGCAGCTTTACAGGGTCGTTGAGTCAGCCCCAGCATTTT
CASSFTGSLSQPQHF
>13|NA|TRBJ1-2|TRBV27|once
TGTGCCAGCAGTTGGACAGCTAACTATGGCTACACCTTC
CASSWTANYGYTF
>12|TRBD2|TRBJ2-7|TRBV10-3|NA
TGTGCCACCATGGGACTAGCGGGAGGAGGAACGTTC
CATMGLAGGGTF
>14|NA|TRBJ2-1|TRBV19|NA
TGTGCCAGTAGCGGTCGGGGAACCTACAATGAGCAGTTCTTC
CASSGRGTYNEQFF
>12|NA|TRBJ1-6|TRBV19|NA
TGTGCCAGTGCCGTGGGGGCTTCACCCCTCCACTTT
CASAVGASPLHF
>16|TRBD2|TRBJ2-3|TRBV29-1|NA
TGCAGCGTTGAATGGGGGCTAGCGGGAGTGACAGATACGCAGTATTTT
CSVEWGLAGVTDTQYF
>14|NA|TRBJ2-1|TRBV28|NA
TGTGCCAGCATCAGTGGGAGCTCCTACAATGAGCAGTTCTTC
CASISGSSYNEQFF
>13|TRBD1|TRBJ2-7|TRBV30|NA
TGTGCCTGGAGTGGGGGACAGGGCTACGAGCAGTACTTC
CAWSGGQGYEQYF
>12|NA|TRBJ1-1|TRBV6-5|NA
TGTGCCAGCAGAAGGGGAGGGCGTGAAGCTTTCTTT
CASRRGGREAFF
>15|NA|TRBJ2-1|TRBV15|NA
TGTGCCACCAGCAGAGTATCGGGGGCCTACAATGAGCAGTTCTTC
CATSRVSGAYNEQFF
>15|NA|TRBJ2-1|TRBV11-3|NA
TGTGCCAGCAGCCCTAGTACTAGCCAGTACAATGAGCAGTTCTTC
CASSPSTSQYNEQFF
>16|NA|TRBJ1-2|TRBV28|NA
TGTGCCAGCAGTTCGCCCCCCGGGGGGGATCACTATGGCTACACCTTC
CASSSPPGGDHYGYTF
>16|TRBD2|TRBJ2-7|TRBV28|NA
TGTGCCAGCAGTTCGGGACTAGCGGGAGGGCCCTACGAGCAGTACTTC
CASSSGLAGGPYEQYF
>13|TRBD1|TRBJ1-5|TRBV5-1|few
TGCGCCAGCAGCTGGGGACAGGGGGGGCCCCAGCATTTT
CASSWGQGGPQHF
>13|NA|TRBJ2-1|TRBV6-4|NA
TGTGCCAGCAGTGTGGACAGCCACAATGAGCAGTTCTTC
CASSVDSHNEQFF
>15|NA|TRBJ1-6|TRBV14|NA
TGTGCCAGCAGTCTCCACCAGGGGCTGAATTCACCCCTCCACTTT
CASSLHQGLNSPLHF
>16|TRBD1|TRBJ1-6|TRBV4-1|NA
TGCGCCAGCAGCCACACGATCAGGGGGAAAAATTCACCCCTCCACTTT
CASSHTIRGKNSPLHF
>15|NA|TRBJ2-1|TRBV13|NA
TGTGCCAGCAGCCCCGAGGGTACCGCCTACAATGAGCAGTTCTTC
CASSPEGTAYNEQFF
>14|TRBD1|TRBJ2-3|TRBV10-3|NA
TGTGCCATCACCCGGACAGGGGCCGCAGATACGCAGTATTTT
CAITRTGAADTQYF
>16|NA|TRBJ2-3|TRBV28|NA
TGTGCCAGCAGTTTATCGAGCGGAAGCCGACCGGATACGCAGTATTTT
CASSLSSGSRPDTQYF
>15|TRBD2|TRBJ2-3|TRBV29-1|NA
TGCAGCGTTGGTAGCCTAGCGGGAGAGGTAGATACGCAGTATTTT
CSVGSLAGEVDTQYF
>17|NA|TRBJ2-3|TRBV6-1|NA
TGTGCCAGCAGTGAAGCAACTTCCCCCGCTAGCACAGATACGCAGTATTTT
CASSEATSPASTDTQYF
>15|TRBD1|TRBJ1-5|TRBV6-6|NA
TGTGCCAGCAGTTCCGGACAGGCTAGCAATCAGCCCCAGCATTTT
CASSSGQASNQPQHF
>12|TRBD2|TRBJ2-1|TRBV3-1/TRBV3-2|NA
TGTGCCAGCAGTCGGACTAGCGGAATCCAGTTCTTC
CASSRTSGIQFF
>17|TRBD1|TRBJ2-7|TRBV19|NA
TGTGCCAGTAGTATAACCAACGCCGGGACAGGGGAATCCGAGCAGTACTTC
CASSITNAGTGESEQYF
>15|NA|TRBJ2-1|TRBV2|few
TGTGCCAGCAGTGAAGTTGGAGGTACAGGGAGAGAGCAGTTCTTC
CASSEVGGTGREQFF
>18|NA|TRBJ1-1|TRBV7-9|NA
TGTGCCAGCAGCTCTTGGGGGGTTAGGGGTAAGAGAAAAACTGAAGCTTTCTTT
CASSSWGVRGKRKTEAFF
>14|TRBD2|TRBJ2-2|TRBV3-1/TRBV3-2|NA
TGTGCCAGCAGCCGCGGGAGGGCTGACGGGGAGCTGTTTTTT
CASSRGRADGELFF
>19|TRBD2|TRBJ2-1|TRBV9|NA
TGTGCCAGCAGCGTAGGCGCTAGCGGGGGATACCTCTCCTACAATGAGCAGTTCTTC
CASSVGASGGYLSYNEQFF
>14|TRBD1|TRBJ2-7|TRBV7-6|once
TGTGCCAGCAGCTCTCCGGGACAGGCCTACGAGCAGTACTTC
CASSSPGQAYEQYF
>13|NA|TRBJ1-2|TRBV6-5|NA
TGTGCCAGCCAAAGAGATGCTAACTATGGCTACACCTTC
CASQRDANYGYTF
>14|NA|TRBJ1-2|TRBV19|NA
TGTGCCAGTACTGCGACACGATCACCCGGTGGCTACACCTTC
CASTATRSPGGYTF
>13|NA|TRBJ1-2|TRBV7-2|NA
TGTGCCAGCAGCTTTTGGGGGGGCGGTGGCTACACCTTC
CASSFWGGGGYTF
>14|TRBD2|TRBJ2-7|TRBV5-1|NA
TGCGCCAGCAGCTCTAGCGGGGCCACCTACGAGCAGTACTTC
CASSSSGATYEQYF
>16|NA|TRBJ1-6|TRBV7-2|once
TGTGCCAGCAGCTTATTGTTGGCGGGTTCCAATTCACCCCTCCACTTT
CASSLLLAGSNSPLHF
>15|NA|TRBJ1-2|TRBV11-1|NA
TGTGCCAGCAGCCCCCGGCAGCGCGTTAACTATGGCTACACCTTC
CASSPRQRVNYGYTF
>14|TRBD2|TRBJ2-5|TRBV28|NA
TGTGCCAGCATAGGGAGCGGGAGAAGAGAGACCCAGTACTTC
CASIGSGRRETQYF
>16|TRBD2|TRBJ2-5|TRBV27|NA
TGTGCCAGCAGTTGGACTAGCGGGAGGATGGGAGAGACCCAGTACTTC
CASSWTSGRMGETQYF
>14|TRBD2|TRBJ2-2|TRBV2|NA
TGTGCAGGCCGCGCGGGAGGTATTTCCGGGGAGCTGTTTTTT
CAGRAGGISGELFF
>12|NA|TRBJ1-2|TRBV18|NA
TGTGCCAGCTCACGAGACAGCTATGGCTACACCTTC
CASSRDSYGYTF
>16|NA|TRBJ2-5|TRBV2|once
TGTGCCAGCAGTGCGGCTAGCGGAGGGGGGGAAGAGACCCAGTACTTC
CASSAASGGGEETQYF
>14|TRBD1|TRBJ1-2|TRBV19|NA
TGTGCCAGTAGTACCGCACTGACAGGGTACGGCTACACCTTC
CASSTALTGYGYTF
>15|NA|TRBJ1-1|TRBV7-5|NA
TGTGCCAGAAGCCAAGTTGAGGTACAGAACACTGAAGCTTTCTTT
CARSQVEVQNTEAFF
>13|NA|TRBJ1-6|TRBV6-5|few
TGTGCCACAACAGGGATGAGAAATTCACCCCTCCACTTT
CATTGMRNSPLHF
>13|NA|TRBJ1-1|TRBV7-2|NA
TGTGCCAGCAGCCCGGGTCGGAACACTGAAGCTTTCTTT
CASSPGRNTEAFF
>15|TRBD2|TRBJ2-2|TRBV27|once
TGTGCCAGCGACCCTCTAGCGGGAGTCACCGGGGAGCTGTTTTTT
CASDPLAGVTGELFF
>14|TRBD1|TRBJ2-3|TRBV28|NA
TGTGCCAGCAAAAGACAGGGTACAGCAGATACGCAGTATTTT
CASKRQGTADTQYF
>11|NA|TRBJ2-5|TRBV15|NA
TGTGCCACCAGCTCCGAAGAGACCCAGTACTTC
CATSSEETQYF
>15|TRBD1|TRBJ1-5|TRBV28|NA
TGTGCCAGCAGACGTCCGGGACAGGGCGATCAGCCCCAGCATTTT
CASRRPGQGDQPQHF